This T cell receptor beta chain was observed in a study of cytomegalovirus exposure and HLA in healthy donors. This CDR3 contains 17 residues. V shed 1 base and J 7 bases; nucleotides not matched to a gene: 14. Per germline, CDR1 GTSNPN and CDR2 SVGIG (reference sequence). 13 Jbeta primers and 60 Vbeta primers were used for the PCR. Data came from immunoSEQ multiplex PCR; TCRdb stores just in-frame clones and leaves some out. The sample data list roughly 33,000 clones. The origin of this receptor is a woman in her thirties or forties in good health and CMV-seropositive. Material for sequencing was PBMCs. The rearrangement links TRBV30 to TRBJ2-1; 9 nucleotides match TRBD2. In DNA form, the CDR3 reads TGTGCCTGGAGTGACAGTTTTTTCCTAGCGGGAAGGAATGAGCAGTTCTTC. Protein sequence: CAWSDSFFLAGRNEQFF.